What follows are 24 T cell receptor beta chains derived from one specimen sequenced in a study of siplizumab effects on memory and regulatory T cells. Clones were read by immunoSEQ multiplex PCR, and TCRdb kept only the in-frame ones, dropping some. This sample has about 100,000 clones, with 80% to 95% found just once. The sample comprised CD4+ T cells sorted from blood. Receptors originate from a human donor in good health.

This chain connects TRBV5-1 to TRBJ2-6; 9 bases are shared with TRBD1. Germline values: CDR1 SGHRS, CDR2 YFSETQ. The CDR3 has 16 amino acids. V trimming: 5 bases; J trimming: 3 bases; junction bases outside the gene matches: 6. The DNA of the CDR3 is TGCGCCAGCAGACTTACAGGGGGCTATGGGGCCAACGTCCTGACTTTC. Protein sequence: CASRLTGGYGANVLTF.

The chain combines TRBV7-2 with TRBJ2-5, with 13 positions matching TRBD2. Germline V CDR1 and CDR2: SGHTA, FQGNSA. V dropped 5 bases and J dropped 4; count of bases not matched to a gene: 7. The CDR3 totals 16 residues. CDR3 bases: TGTGCCAGCAGCCGGACTAGCGGGAGCCTATTAGAGACCCAGTACTTC. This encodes CASSRTSGSLLETQYF.

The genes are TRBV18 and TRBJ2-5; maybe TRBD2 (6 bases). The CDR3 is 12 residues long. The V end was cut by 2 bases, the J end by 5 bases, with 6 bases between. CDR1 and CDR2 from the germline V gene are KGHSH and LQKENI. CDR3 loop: CASSPGGETQYF. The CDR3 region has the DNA TGTGCCAGCTCACCAGGAGGGGAGACCCAGTACTTC.

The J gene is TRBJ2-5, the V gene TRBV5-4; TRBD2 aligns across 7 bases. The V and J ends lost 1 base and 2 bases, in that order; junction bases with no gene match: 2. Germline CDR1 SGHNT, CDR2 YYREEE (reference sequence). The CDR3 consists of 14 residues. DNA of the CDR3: TGTGCCAGCAGCTTGTCGGGACTACAAGAGACCCAGTACTTC. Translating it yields CASSLSGLQETQYF.

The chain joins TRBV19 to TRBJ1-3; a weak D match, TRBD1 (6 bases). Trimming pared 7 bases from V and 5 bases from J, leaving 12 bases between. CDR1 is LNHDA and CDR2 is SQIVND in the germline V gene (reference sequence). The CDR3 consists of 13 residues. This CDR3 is CASKGVGRNTIYF. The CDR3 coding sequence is TGTGCCAGTAAGGGGGTTGGTAGAAACACCATATATTTT.

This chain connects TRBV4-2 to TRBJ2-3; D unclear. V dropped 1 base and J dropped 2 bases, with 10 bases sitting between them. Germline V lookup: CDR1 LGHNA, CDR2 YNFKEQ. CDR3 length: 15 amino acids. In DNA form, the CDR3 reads TGTGCCAGCAGCCAAGTGCAGGACCCCACAGATACGCAGTATTTT. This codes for CASSQVQDPTDTQYF.

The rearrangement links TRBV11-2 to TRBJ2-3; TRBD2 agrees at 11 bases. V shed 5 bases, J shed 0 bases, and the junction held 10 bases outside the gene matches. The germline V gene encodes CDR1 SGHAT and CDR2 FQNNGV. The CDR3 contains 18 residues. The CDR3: CASSPTTSGGSSTDTQYF. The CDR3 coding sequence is TGTGCCAGCAGCCCAACTACTAGCGGGGGTTCTAGCACAGATACGCAGTATTTT. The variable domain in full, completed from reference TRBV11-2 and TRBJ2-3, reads EAGVAQSPRYKIIEKRQSVAFWCNPISGHATLYWYQQILGQGPKLLIQFQNNGVVDDSQLPKDRFSAERLKGVDSTLKIQPAKLEDSAVYLCASSPTTSGGSSTDTQYFGPGTRLTVL.

The CDR3: CASSPGVNTEAFF. CDR3 in DNA: TGTGCCAGCAGCCCAGGGGTGAACACTGAAGCTTTCTTT. The chain joins TRBV2 to TRBJ1-1; tentatively, D is TRBD1 (6 bases). Trimming pared 6 bases from V and 0 bases from J, leaving 8 bases between. CDR1 is SNHLY and CDR2 is FYNNEI in the germline V gene. This CDR3 contains 13 residues. The whole variable domain, remainder taken from reference TRBV2 and TRBJ1-1, is EPEVTQTPSHQVTQMGQEVILRCVPISNHLYFYWYRQILGQKVEFLVSFYNNEISEKSEIFDDQFSVERPDGSNFTLKIRSTKLEDSAMYFCASSPGVNTEAFFGQGTRLTVV.

The CDR3 DNA sequence: TGTGCCAGCAGCCAAGAGGTACAGGATGGCTATGGCTACACCTTC. It encodes CASSQEVQDGYGYTF. J is TRBJ1-2 and V is TRBV4-2; perhaps TRBD1 as D (5 bases). CDR3 length: 15 amino acids. Trimming removed 0 bases from V and 4 bases from J, with 12 bases in between. The germline gives CDR1 LGHNA, CDR2 YNFKEQ.

The CDR3 DNA reads as TGTGCCAGCAGCTTTTCCTCCACGGGCTACGAGCAGTACTTC. Amino acids: CASSFSSTGYEQYF. The chain combines TRBV5-4 with TRBJ2-7; D unresolved. The CDR3 covers 14 residues. The germline gives CDR1 SGHNT, CDR2 YYREEE (reference sequence). Trimming pared 2 bases from V and 3 bases from J, leaving 12 bases between.

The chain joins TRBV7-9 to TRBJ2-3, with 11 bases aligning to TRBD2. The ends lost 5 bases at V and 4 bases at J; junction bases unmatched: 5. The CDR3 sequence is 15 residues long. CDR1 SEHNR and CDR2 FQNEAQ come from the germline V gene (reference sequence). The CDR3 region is CASSLGTSGADTQYF. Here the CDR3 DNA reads TGTGCCAGCAGCCTAGGGACTAGCGGAGCAGATACGCAGTATTTT. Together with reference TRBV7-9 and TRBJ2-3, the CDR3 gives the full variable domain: DTGVSQNPRHKITKRGQNVTFRCDPISEHNRLYWYRQTLGQGPEFLTYFQNEAQLEKSRLLSDRFSAERPKGSFSTLEIQRTEQGDSAMYLCASSLGTSGADTQYFGPGTRLTVL.

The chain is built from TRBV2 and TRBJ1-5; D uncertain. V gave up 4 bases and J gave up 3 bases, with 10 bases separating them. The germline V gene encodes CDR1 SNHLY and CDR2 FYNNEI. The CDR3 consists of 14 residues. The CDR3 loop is CASSVLGNNQPQHF. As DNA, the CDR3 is TGTGCCAGCAGTGTCTTGGGGAACAATCAGCCCCAGCATTTT.

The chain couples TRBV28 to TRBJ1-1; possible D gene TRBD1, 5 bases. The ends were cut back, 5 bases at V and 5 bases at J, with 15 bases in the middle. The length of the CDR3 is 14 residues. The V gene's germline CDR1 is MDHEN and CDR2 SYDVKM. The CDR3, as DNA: TGTGCCAGCAGTCCAGGCGGGGCCGGGACTGAAGCTTTCTTT. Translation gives CASSPGGAGTEAFF.

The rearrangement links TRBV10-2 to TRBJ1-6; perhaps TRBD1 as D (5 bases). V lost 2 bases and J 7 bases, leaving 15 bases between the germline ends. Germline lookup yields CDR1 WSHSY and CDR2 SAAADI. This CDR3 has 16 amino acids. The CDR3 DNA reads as TGCGCCAGCAGTGAGCCTCAAACGGGGGTAAATTCACCCCTCCACTTT. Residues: CASSEPQTGVNSPLHF.

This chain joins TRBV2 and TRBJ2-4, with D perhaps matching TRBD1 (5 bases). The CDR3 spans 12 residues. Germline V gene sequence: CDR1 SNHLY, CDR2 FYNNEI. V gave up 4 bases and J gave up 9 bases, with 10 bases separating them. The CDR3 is CASSAKGPIQYF. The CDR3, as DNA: TGTGCCAGCAGTGCGAAGGGGCCCATTCAGTACTTC.

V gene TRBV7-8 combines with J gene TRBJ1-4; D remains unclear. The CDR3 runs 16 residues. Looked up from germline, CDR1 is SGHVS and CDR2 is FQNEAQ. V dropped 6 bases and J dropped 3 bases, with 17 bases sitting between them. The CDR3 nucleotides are TGTGCCAGCAGTTCCGGGTCCTTACTCTCTAATGAAAAACTGTTTTTT. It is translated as CASSSGSLLSNEKLFF.

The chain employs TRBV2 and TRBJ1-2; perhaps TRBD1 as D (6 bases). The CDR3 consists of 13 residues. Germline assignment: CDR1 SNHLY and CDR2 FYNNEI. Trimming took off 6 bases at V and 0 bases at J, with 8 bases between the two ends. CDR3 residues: CASSQGPNYGYTF. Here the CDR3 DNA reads TGTGCCAGCAGCCAGGGGCCTAACTATGGCTACACCTTC.

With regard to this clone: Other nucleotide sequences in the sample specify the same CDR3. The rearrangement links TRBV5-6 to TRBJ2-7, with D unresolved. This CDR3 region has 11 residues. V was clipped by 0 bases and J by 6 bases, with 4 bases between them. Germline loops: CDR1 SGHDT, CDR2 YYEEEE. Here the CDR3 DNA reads TGTGCCAGCAGCTTGGAAGGCGAGCAGTACTTC. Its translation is CASSLEGEQYF.

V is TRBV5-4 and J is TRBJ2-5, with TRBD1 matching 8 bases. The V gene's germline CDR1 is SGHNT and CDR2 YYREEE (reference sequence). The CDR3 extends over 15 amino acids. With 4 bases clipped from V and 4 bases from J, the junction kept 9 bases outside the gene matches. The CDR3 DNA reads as TGTGCCAGCAGCACGGGACAGGCGCTACTAGAGACCCAGTACTTC. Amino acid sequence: CASSTGQALLETQYF.

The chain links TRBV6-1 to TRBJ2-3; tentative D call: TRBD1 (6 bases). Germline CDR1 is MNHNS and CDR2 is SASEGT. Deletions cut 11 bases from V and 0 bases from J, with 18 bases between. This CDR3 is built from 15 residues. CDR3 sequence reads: CASPRWTASTDTQYF. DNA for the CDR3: TGTGCCTCTCCCAGATGGACAGCTAGCACAGATACGCAGTATTTT.

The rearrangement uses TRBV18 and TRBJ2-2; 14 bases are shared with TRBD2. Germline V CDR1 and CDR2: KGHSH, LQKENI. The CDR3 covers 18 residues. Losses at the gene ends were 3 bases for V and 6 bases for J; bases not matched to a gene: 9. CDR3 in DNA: TGTGCCAGCTCACCCCCTGGACTAGCGGGGGGTATCGCCGGGGAGCTGTTTTTT. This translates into CASSPPGLAGGIAGELFF.

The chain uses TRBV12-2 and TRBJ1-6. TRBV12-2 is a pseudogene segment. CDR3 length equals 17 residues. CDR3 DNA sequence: TGTGCAAGTCGCTGCCTAACGCGGAGCTCCTATAATTCACCCCTCCACTTT. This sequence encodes CASRCLTRSSYNSPLHF.

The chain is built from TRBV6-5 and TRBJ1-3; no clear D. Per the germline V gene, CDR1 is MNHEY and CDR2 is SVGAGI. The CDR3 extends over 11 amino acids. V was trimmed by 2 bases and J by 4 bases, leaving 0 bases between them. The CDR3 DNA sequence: TGTGCCAGCAGTTACGGAAACACCATATATTTT. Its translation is CASSYGNTIYF.

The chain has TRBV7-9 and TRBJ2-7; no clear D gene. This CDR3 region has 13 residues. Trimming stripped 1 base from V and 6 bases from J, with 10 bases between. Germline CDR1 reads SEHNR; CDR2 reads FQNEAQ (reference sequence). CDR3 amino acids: CASSLGPMGEQYF. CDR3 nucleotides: TGTGCCAGCAGCTTAGGCCCAATGGGCGAGCAGTACTTC.